Below, 18 T cell receptor beta chains from the same sample are listed, as sequenced in a study of T-cell memory formation after mild COVID-19. From the 5' RACE reads, TCRdb called clonotypes with MiXCR, one entry per CDR3 protein. The sample shows 340,000 or so distinct CDR3 sequences, roughly 13% of them seen only once. Input material: PBMCs or a T cell subset sorted from them (not recorded which). These receptors originate from a man between 18 and 35 years old who had mild COVID-19 (a few samples of this study predate the infection). Cell type and time point are not known.

This clonotype has more than one count but fewer than ten. The rearrangement uses TRBV9 and TRBJ1-6; D perhaps matches TRBD1 (5 bases). Trimming left V 7 bases short and J 10 bases short, with 9 bases between. Germline V gene sequence: CDR1 SGDLS, CDR2 YYNGEE. The CDR3 is 11 amino acids. This CDR3 reads CASGDRSPLHF. In DNA form, the CDR3 reads TGTGCCAGCGGAGACAGATCACCCCTCCACTTT.

This clonotype was observed at least ten times. The gene calls are TRBV28 and TRBJ2-7; TRBD1 agrees at 9 bases. This CDR3 is built from 18 residues. J was trimmed by 4 bases and V by 4 bases; bases with no gene match: 17. Germline values: CDR1 MDHEN, CDR2 SYDVKM. CDR3 nucleotide sequence: TGTGCCAGCAGTTCGAACGGGCACCGGGACAGGGACGGGTACGAGCAGTACGTC. It encodes CASSSNGHRDRDGYEQYV.

In this sample, this clonotype turned up many times. The rearrangement links TRBV12-3 or TRBV12-4 to TRBJ2-1; no clear D. V lost 5 bases and J lost 6, with 2 bases in between. The CDR3 runs to 10 residues. The CDR3 sequence: CASSRNEQFF. CDR3 nucleotide sequence: TGTGCCAGCAGTCGCAATGAGCAGTTCTTC.

Many counts were recorded for this clonotype. This rearrangement joins TRBV5-1 to TRBJ2-7; D is perhaps TRBD1 (5 bases). V was pared by 2 bases and J by 6 bases, with 9 bases between. Germline values: CDR1 SGHRS, CDR2 YFSETQ. The length of the CDR3 is 12 residues. The CDR3: CASSFTGGEQYF. CDR3 DNA sequence: TGCGCCAGCAGCTTTACAGGTGGCGAGCAGTACTTC.

This clonotype was found a few times. J is TRBJ2-7 and V is TRBV5-4; D is possibly TRBD1 or TRBD2 (6 bases each). From germline, CDR1 is SGHNT and CDR2 YYREEE (reference sequence). CDR3 length: 15 amino acids. V lost 6 bases and J lost 5, with 21 bases in between. As DNA, the CDR3 is TGTGCCAGCAACCCCATGGACAGCCCGGGGGACGAGCAGTACTTC. Translated, it gives CASNPMDSPGDEQYF. Filled out from reference TRBV5-4 and TRBJ2-7, the complete variable domain reads ETGVTQSPTHLIKTRGQQVTLRCSSQSGHNTVSWYQQALGQGPQFIFQYYREEENGRGNFPPRFSGLQFPNYSSELNVNALELDDSALYLCASNPMDSPGDEQYFGPGTRLTVT.

This clonotype has only a few counts. The chain employs TRBV4-3 and TRBJ1-1; D uncertain. The V gene lost 0 bases and the J gene lost 0 bases, with 5 bases spanning the gap. This CDR3 region has 14 residues. Germline V gene data show CDR1 as LGHNA and CDR2 as YSLEER. The CDR3: CASSQDGMNTEAFF. The CDR3 nucleotides are TGCGCCAGCAGCCAAGATGGGATGAACACTGAAGCTTTCTTT.

The chain links TRBV12-3 or TRBV12-4 to TRBJ1-2; the D is unclear. V lost 3 bases to trimming and J lost 4 bases, with 9 bases between them. The CDR3 contains 13 residues. CDR3 sequence reads: CASSLGFFYGYTF. The CDR3 DNA reads as TGTGCCAGCAGTTTGGGATTTTTCTATGGCTACACCTTC.

This clonotype has more than one count but fewer than ten. The chain joins TRBV7-9 to TRBJ2-7, with D perhaps given as TRBD1 or TRBD2 (5 bases each). This CDR3 has 16 residues. CDR1 is SEHNR and CDR2 is FQNEAQ in the germline V gene (reference sequence). Trimming pared 4 bases from V and 6 bases from J, leaving 22 bases between. CDR3 protein: CASSWAVGGEEGEQYV. CDR3 in DNA: TGTGCCAGCAGCTGGGCGGTTGGGGGAGAGGAAGGCGAGCAGTACGTC.

The chain employs TRBV18 and TRBJ1-2; a weak D match, TRBD1 (6 bases). The CDR3 has 14 residues. Trimming took off 2 bases at V and 7 bases at J, with 14 bases between the two ends. CDR1 and CDR2 (germline): KGHSH, LQKENI. CDR3 DNA: TGTGCCAGCTCACCAAACAGGGAGGCCTTTGGCTACACCTTC. Translated: CASSPNREAFGYTF.

The gene calls are TRBV12-3 or TRBV12-4 and TRBJ2-3; D tentatively reads TRBD1 or TRBD2 (5 bases each). With 5 bases removed from V and 1 base from J, the gap between germline ends came to 13 bases. The CDR3 is made up of 15 amino acids. The CDR3 loop reads CASSELGVRTDTQYF. As DNA, the CDR3 is TGTGCCAGCAGTGAATTGGGGGTACGCACAGATACGCAGTATTTT.

This clonotype has only a few counts. The CDR3 loop is CSASWWAEAFF. The CDR3, as DNA: TGCAGTGCTAGTTGGTGGGCTGAAGCTTTCTTT. The V gene is TRBV20-1, the J gene TRBJ1-1; no firm D call. V shed 3 bases and J shed 6 bases, with 8 bases lying between them. Germline CDR1 DFQATT, CDR2 SNEGSKA (reference sequence). The CDR3 spans 11 residues.

This clonotype was found a few times. V is TRBV29-1 and J is TRBJ2-7; the D is unclear. From germline, CDR1 is SQVTM and CDR2 ANQGSEA. V was trimmed by 3 bases and J by 6 bases, leaving 12 bases between them. The CDR3 contains 12 residues. In DNA form, the CDR3 reads TGCAGCGTTGAGAACAGACTCCTCGAGCAGTACTTC. This encodes CSVENRLLEQYF.

In its sample, this clonotype was seen a few times. The V call is TRBV4-1, the J call TRBJ2-3; 11 nucleotides match TRBD2. The CDR3 runs 15 residues. The J segment lost 3 bases and the V segment lost 6 bases, leaving 5 bases of the junction unmatched. The germline V gene encodes CDR1 MGHRA and CDR2 YSYEKL. The CDR3 region has the DNA TGCGCCAGCAGTCCGACTAGCGGGGCAACAGATACGCAGTATTTT. Translating it yields CASSPTSGATDTQYF.

This clonotype has ten or more counts. V gene TRBV12-3 or TRBV12-4 combines with J gene TRBJ2-7, with D possibly being TRBD1 or TRBD2 (6 bases each). The length of the CDR3 is 14 residues. Trimming cost V 5 bases and J 4 bases, with 15 bases left between them. CDR3 DNA sequence: TGTGCCAGCAGTCTGGGTCCGGGGGCGTACGAGCAGTACTTC. It specifies CASSLGPGAYEQYF.

The CDR3 spells CASSHDGAVDIQYF. The CDR3 nucleotides read TGCGCCAGCAGCCACGATGGTGCGGTGGACATTCAGTACTTC. The V gene is TRBV4-3, the J gene TRBJ2-4; D is unclear. V was trimmed by 3 bases and J by 8 bases, leaving 14 bases between them. The CDR3 is 14 residues long. CDR1 is LGHNA and CDR2 is YSLEER in the germline V gene.

The gene calls are TRBV5-1 and TRBJ2-1, with D unclear. With 4 bases removed from V and 5 bases from J, the gap between germline ends came to 16 bases. Germline CDR1 is SGHRS and CDR2 is YFSETQ. The CDR3 extends over 15 amino acids. CDR3 residues: CASSPLATNHNEQFF. The CDR3 DNA reads TGCGCCAGCAGCCCCCTCGCGACAAACCACAATGAGCAGTTCTTC.

The rearrangement uses TRBV7-9 and TRBJ1-4; maybe TRBD1 (5 bases). CDR1 is SEHNR, CDR2 FQNEAQ, per germline (reference sequence). Trimming took 2 bases from V and 7 from J, leaving 17 bases between them. This CDR3 comprises 16 residues. CDR3: CASSLILGRAGEKLFF. The CDR3 coding sequence is TGTGCCAGCAGCTTAATTCTCGGCAGGGCAGGTGAAAAACTGTTTTTT.

This clonotype was seen at least ten times. The chain employs TRBV7-8 and TRBJ2-5; D unresolved. Trimming stripped 5 bases from V and 1 base from J, with 8 bases between. Germline loops: CDR1 SGHVS, CDR2 FQNEAQ. CDR3 length: 13 residues. The chain's CDR3 is CASSVTVQETQYF. For the CDR3, the DNA is TGTGCCAGCAGCGTTACTGTCCAAGAGACCCAGTACTTC. Full variable domain (remainder filled in from reference TRBV7-8 and TRBJ2-5): GAGVSQSPRYKVAKRGQDVALRCDPISGHVSLFWYQQALGQGPEFLTYFQNEAQLDKSGLPSDRFFAERPEGSVSTLKIQRTQQEDSAVYLCASSVTVQETQYFGPGTRLLVL.